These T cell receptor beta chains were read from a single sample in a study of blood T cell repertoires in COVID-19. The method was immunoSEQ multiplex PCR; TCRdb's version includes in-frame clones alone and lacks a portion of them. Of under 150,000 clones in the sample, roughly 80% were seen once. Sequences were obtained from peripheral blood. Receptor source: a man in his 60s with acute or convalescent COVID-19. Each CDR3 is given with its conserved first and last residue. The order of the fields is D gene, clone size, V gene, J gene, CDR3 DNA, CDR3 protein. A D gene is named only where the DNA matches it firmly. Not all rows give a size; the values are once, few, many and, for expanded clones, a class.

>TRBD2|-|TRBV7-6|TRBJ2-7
TGTGCCAGCAATCCCGCGGGAGTGAACGAGCAGTACTTC
CASNPAGVNEQYF
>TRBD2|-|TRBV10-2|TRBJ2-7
TGCGCCAGCAGAGAAACCGGGACTAGCGTTCTGTACGAGCAGTACTTC
CASRETGTSVLYEQYF
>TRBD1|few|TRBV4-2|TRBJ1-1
TGTGCCAGCAGCCTATCGACAGGGGGCAATACTGAAGCTTTCTTT
CASSLSTGGNTEAFF
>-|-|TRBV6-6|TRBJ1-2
TGTGCCAGCAGCCCTCCGGACACCGGCTATGGCTACACCTTC
CASSPPDTGYGYTF
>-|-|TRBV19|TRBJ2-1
TGTGCCAGTAGTACCAATAGCGATAGCTACAATGAGCAGTTCTTC
CASSTNSDSYNEQFF
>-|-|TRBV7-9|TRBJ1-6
TGTGCCAGCAGCTTAGCCGGCGACTTTTCACCCCTCCACTTT
CASSLAGDFSPLHF
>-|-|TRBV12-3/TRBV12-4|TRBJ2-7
TGTGCCAGCAGGAGCTCCTACGAGCAGTACTTC
CASRSSYEQYF
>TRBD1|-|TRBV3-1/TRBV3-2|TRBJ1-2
TGTGCCAGCAGCGCCACCGGACAGGGTCGAGGCTACACCTTC
CASSATGQGRGYTF
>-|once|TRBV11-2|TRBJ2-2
TGTGCCAGCAGCTTAGATCACGGACAGATTAACACCGGGGAGCTGTTTTTT
CASSLDHGQINTGELFF
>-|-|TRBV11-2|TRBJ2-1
TGTGCCAGCAGCTTACGGAGGGCGTCCTACAATGAGCAGTTCTTC
CASSLRRASYNEQFF
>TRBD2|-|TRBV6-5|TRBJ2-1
TGTGCCAGCCAGGCAGGACTAGCGATCAATGAGCAGTTCTTC
CASQAGLAINEQFF
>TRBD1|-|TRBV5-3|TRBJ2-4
TGTGCCAGAAGCGCGAGGACAGGGAGTGGTTTTAGAGCCAAAAACATTCAGTACTTC
CARSARTGSGFRAKNIQYF
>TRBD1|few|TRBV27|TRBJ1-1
TGTGCCAGCAGTTTCGACAGGGGGGAAGCTTTCTTT
CASSFDRGEAFF
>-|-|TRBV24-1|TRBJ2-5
TGTGCCACCAGTGGAGACAGGTACCAAGAGACCCAGTACTTC
CATSGDRYQETQYF
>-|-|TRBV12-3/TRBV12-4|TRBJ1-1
TGTGCCAGCTCCAATACGGTCAACACTGAAGCTTTCTTT
CASSNTVNTEAFF
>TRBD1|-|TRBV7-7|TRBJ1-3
TGTGCCAGCAGCTCCGGGACAGGTTTTGGAAACACCATATATTTT
CASSSGTGFGNTIYF
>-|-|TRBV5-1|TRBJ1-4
TGCGCCAGCAGCTCTGGCAGGGGAAAAGATGAAAAACTGTTTTTT
CASSSGRGKDEKLFF
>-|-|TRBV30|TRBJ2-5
TGTGCCTGGAGCCCCACTAGCCTACAAGAGACCCAGTACTTC
CAWSPTSLQETQYF
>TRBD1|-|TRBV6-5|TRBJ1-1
TGTGCCAGCAGTTACGACCGGGACAGAAACACTGAAGCTTTCTTT
CASSYDRDRNTEAFF
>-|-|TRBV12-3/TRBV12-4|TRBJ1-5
TGTGCCAGCAGTCCCGCCGCAAGCCAGCCCCAGCATTTT
CASSPAASQPQHF